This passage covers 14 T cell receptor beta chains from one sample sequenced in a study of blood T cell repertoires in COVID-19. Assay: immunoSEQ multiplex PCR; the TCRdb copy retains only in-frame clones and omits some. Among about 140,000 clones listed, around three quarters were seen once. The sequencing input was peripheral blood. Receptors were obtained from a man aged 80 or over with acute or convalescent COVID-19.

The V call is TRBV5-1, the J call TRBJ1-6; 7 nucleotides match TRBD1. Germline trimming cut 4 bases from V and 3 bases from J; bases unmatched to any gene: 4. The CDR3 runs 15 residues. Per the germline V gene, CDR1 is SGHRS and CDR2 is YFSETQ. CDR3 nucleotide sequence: TGCGCCAGCAGCCCCCGGACAGGCTATAATTCACCCCTCCACTTT. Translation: CASSPRTGYNSPLHF.

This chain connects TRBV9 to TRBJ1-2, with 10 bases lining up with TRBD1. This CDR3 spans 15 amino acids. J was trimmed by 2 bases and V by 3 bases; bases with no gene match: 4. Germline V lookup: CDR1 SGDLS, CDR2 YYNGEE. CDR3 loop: CASSAGTGANYGYTF. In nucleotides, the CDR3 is TGTGCCAGCAGCGCAGGGACAGGGGCGAACTATGGCTACACCTTC.

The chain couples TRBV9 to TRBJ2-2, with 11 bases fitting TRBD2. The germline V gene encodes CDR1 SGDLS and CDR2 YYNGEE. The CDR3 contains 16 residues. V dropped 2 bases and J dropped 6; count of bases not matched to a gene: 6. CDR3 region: CASSVSGGVGAGELFF. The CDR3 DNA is TGTGCCAGCAGCGTTAGCGGGGGGGTTGGAGCCGGGGAGCTGTTTTTT.

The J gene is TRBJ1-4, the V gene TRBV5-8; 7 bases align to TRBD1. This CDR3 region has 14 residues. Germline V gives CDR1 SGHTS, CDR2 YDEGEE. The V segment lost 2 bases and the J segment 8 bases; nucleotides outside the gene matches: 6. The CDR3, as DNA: TGTGCCAGCAGCTTACAGGGGAATTACGAAAAACTGTTTTTT. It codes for CASSLQGNYEKLFF.

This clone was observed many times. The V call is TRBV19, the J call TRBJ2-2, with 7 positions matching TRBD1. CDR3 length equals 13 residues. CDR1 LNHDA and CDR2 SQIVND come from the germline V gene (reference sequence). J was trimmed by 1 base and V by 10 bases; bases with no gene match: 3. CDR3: CAMRTGNTGELFF. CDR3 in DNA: TGTGCCATGCGGACAGGGAACACCGGGGAGCTGTTTTTT.

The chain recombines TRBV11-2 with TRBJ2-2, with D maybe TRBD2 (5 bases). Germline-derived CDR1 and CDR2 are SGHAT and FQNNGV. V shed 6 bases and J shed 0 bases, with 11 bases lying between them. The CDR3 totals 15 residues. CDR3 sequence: CASRSTGTNTGELFF. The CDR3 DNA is TGTGCCAGCAGGTCTACCGGGACGAACACCGGGGAGCTGTTTTTT.

This chain's CDR3 is CASSLGQGTYEQYF. In nucleotides, the CDR3 is TGTGCCAGCAGTTTGGGACAGGGCACCTACGAGCAGTACTTC. The chain combines TRBV6-6 with TRBJ2-7; 9 nucleotides align to TRBD1. The CDR3 has 14 amino acids. Germline assignment: CDR1 MNHNY and CDR2 SVGAGI (reference sequence). V gave up 4 bases and J gave up 2 bases; unmatched junction bases: 3.

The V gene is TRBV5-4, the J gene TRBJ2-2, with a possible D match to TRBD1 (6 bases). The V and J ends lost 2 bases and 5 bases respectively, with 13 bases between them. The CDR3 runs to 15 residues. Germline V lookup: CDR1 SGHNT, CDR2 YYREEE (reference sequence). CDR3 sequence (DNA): TGTGCCAGCAGCTTAACAGGGAAGAAGACCGGGGAGCTGTTTTTT. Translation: CASSLTGKKTGELFF. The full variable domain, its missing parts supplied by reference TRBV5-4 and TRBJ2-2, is ETGVTQSPTHLIKTRGQQVTLRCSSQSGHNTVSWYQQALGQGPQFIFQYYREEENGRGNFPPRFSGLQFPNYSSELNVNALELDDSALYLCASSLTGKKTGELFFGEGSRLTVL.

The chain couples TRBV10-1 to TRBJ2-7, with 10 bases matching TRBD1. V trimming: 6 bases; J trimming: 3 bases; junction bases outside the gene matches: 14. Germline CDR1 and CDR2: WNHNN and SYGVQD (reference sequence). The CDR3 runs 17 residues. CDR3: CASRDRGGPRRHYEQYF. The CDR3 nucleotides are TGCGCCAGCAGGGACAGGGGGGGACCCCGACGACACTACGAGCAGTACTTC.

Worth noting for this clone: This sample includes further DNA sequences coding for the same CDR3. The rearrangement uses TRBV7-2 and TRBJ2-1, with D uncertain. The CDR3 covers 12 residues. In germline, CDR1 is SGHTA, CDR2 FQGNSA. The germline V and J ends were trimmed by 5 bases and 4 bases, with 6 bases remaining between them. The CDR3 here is CASSLLYNEQFF. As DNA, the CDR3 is TGTGCCAGCAGCCTCCTATACAATGAGCAGTTCTTC.

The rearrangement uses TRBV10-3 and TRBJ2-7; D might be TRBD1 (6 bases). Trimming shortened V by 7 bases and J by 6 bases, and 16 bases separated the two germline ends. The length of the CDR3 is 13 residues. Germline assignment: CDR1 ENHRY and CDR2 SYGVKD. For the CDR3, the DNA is TGTGCCATCAAGAGACAGGATGACTCCGAGCAGTACTTC. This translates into CAIKRQDDSEQYF.

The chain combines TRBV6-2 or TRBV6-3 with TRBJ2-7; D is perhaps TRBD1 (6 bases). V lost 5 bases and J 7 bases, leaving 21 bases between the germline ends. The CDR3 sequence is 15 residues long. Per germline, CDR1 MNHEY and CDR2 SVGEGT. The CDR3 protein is CASSQGTRPLGEQYF. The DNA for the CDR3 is TGTGCCAGCAGTCAGGGGACAAGACCGCTTGGGGAGCAGTACTTC.

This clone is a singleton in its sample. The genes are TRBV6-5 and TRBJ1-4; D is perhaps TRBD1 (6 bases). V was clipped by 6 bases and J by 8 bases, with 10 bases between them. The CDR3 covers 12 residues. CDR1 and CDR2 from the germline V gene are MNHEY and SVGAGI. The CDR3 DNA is TGTGCCAGCAGGTCAGACAGGGAAAAACTGTTTTTT. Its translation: CASRSDREKLFF.

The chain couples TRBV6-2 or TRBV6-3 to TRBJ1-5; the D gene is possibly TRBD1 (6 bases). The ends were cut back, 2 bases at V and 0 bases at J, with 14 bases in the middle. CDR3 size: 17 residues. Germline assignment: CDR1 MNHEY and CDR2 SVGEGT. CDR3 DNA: TGTGCCAGCAGTTACCCACCGGGCAGGGGTAGCAATCAGCCCCAGCATTTT. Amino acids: CASSYPPGRGSNQPQHF.